Sequencing of this T cell receptor beta chain was carried out in a study of T cell responses to AZD1222 COVID-19 vaccine. As for the study in general: Second doses that came at about 4 or about 12 weeks were put together.

The germline gives CDR1 MDHEN, CDR2 SYDVKM. V was clipped by 7 bases and J by 5 bases, with 20 bases between them. The CDR3 totals 15 residues. The table came from immunoSEQ multiplex PCR; TCRdb's copy has only in-frame clones and leaves some out. The data hold roughly 67,000 clones, with approximately 90% observed a single time. For this clone: Its specificity is unknown.

Findings of the study overall: Close to half of spike-specific TCRs reportedly recognize unmutated variant regions. Two AZD1222 doses significantly raised spike-specific TCR breadth and depth over controls. It should be noted that donors were predominantly white British and more often female, and clonal diversity was possibly underestimated.

The sequence was obtained from an adult in good health. This material consisted of peripheral blood, taken on day 0 of AZD1222 vaccination. V usage is TRBV28 and J usage is TRBJ2-5; a possible D gene is TRBD1 (5 bases). In nucleotides, the CDR3 is TGTGCCAGCAACCCCAGGGCGTCGGCATTCGAGACCCAGTACTTC. It yields the protein CASNPRASAFETQYF.